A selection of T cell receptor beta chains follows, all from one sample in a study of T cells in tuberculosis. Profiling relied on immunoSEQ multiplex PCR, and the TCRdb table lists in-frame clones only, not all of them. Of approximately 49,000 clones in the sample, about 96% are singletons; the top ten hold 1.4%. Sequenced material: PBMCs, taken at tuberculosis diagnosis. The receptors here all came from an adult with tuberculosis. Each CDR3 is given with its conserved first and last residue. Each record gives: clone size, D gene, J gene, V gene, CDR3 protein, CDR3 DNA. The D gene is left open where the match is weak. Not all rows give a size; the values are once, few, many and, for expanded clones, a class.

clone_size: -; d_call: TRBD1; j_call: TRBJ2-7; v_call: TRBV29-1; cdr3_aa: CSVEGQGTDYEQYF; cdr3_nt: TGCAGCGTTGAAGGACAGGGAACGGACTACGAGCAGTACTTC
clone_size: -; d_call: -; j_call: TRBJ2-5; v_call: TRBV14; cdr3_aa: CASSVQDGRQETQYF; cdr3_nt: TGTGCCAGCAGCGTACAGGACGGAAGACAAGAGACCCAGTACTTC
clone_size: once; d_call: TRBD1; j_call: TRBJ1-4; v_call: TRBV6-1; cdr3_aa: CASSEPTGGSEKLFF; cdr3_nt: TGTGCCAGCAGTGAGCCGACAGGGGGGAGTGAAAAACTGTTTTTT
clone_size: -; d_call: -; j_call: TRBJ2-5; v_call: TRBV6-5; cdr3_aa: CASRGQYMETQYF; cdr3_nt: TGTGCCAGCAGAGGACAGTATATGGAGACCCAGTACTTC
clone_size: -; d_call: TRBD2; j_call: TRBJ2-1; v_call: TRBV11-2; cdr3_aa: CASRPLATAYNEQFF; cdr3_nt: TGTGCCAGCAGGCCACTAGCGACGGCCTACAATGAGCAGTTCTTC
clone_size: once; d_call: TRBD2; j_call: TRBJ2-5; v_call: TRBV6-6; cdr3_aa: CASSYPSGSEGETQYF; cdr3_nt: TGTGCCAGCAGTTACCCTAGCGGGAGTGAGGGAGAGACCCAGTACTTC
clone_size: -; d_call: -; j_call: TRBJ1-5; v_call: TRBV6-5; cdr3_aa: CASGRGNQPQHF; cdr3_nt: TGTGCCAGCGGCAGGGGAAACCAGCCCCAGCATTTT
clone_size: -; d_call: -; j_call: TRBJ2-1; v_call: TRBV27; cdr3_aa: CASVLSSSGRQGEQFF; cdr3_nt: TGTGCCAGCGTTCTAAGCTCCAGCGGGAGACAGGGTGAGCAGTTCTTC
clone_size: -; d_call: TRBD1; j_call: TRBJ2-5; v_call: TRBV5-6; cdr3_aa: CASSSTGTGEETQYF; cdr3_nt: TGTGCCAGCAGCTCGACCGGGACAGGAGAAGAGACCCAGTACTTC
clone_size: -; d_call: -; j_call: TRBJ1-4; v_call: TRBV2; cdr3_aa: CASSDLGLNEKLFF; cdr3_nt: TGTGCCAGCAGTGATCTGGGGCTTAATGAAAAACTGTTTTTT
clone_size: -; d_call: TRBD1; j_call: TRBJ1-2; v_call: TRBV28; cdr3_aa: CASSPGTGDGYTF; cdr3_nt: TGTGCCAGCAGTCCAGGGACAGGGGATGGCTACACCTTC
clone_size: -; d_call: -; j_call: TRBJ2-2; v_call: TRBV6-5; cdr3_aa: CASRSPGQNTGELFF; cdr3_nt: TGTGCCAGCAGATCTCCGGGACAGAACACCGGGGAGCTGTTTTTT
clone_size: -; d_call: -; j_call: TRBJ1-5; v_call: TRBV4-1; cdr3_aa: CASSPHQRGNQPQHF; cdr3_nt: TGCGCCAGCAGCCCTCACCAGCGGGGGAATCAGCCCCAGCATTTT
clone_size: -; d_call: -; j_call: TRBJ1-1; v_call: TRBV2; cdr3_aa: CASSEVRVNTEAFF; cdr3_nt: TGTGCCAGCAGTGAGGTCAGGGTGAACACTGAAGCTTTCTTT
clone_size: -; d_call: -; j_call: TRBJ2-1; v_call: TRBV27; cdr3_aa: CASRVGGSYNEQFF; cdr3_nt: TGTGCCAGCAGGGTAGGGGGTTCCTACAATGAGCAGTTCTTC
clone_size: -; d_call: -; j_call: TRBJ2-5; v_call: TRBV2; cdr3_aa: CASRSTGFQETQYF; cdr3_nt: TGTGCCAGCAGGTCCACAGGGTTCCAAGAGACCCAGTACTTC
clone_size: -; d_call: -; j_call: TRBJ2-1; v_call: TRBV27; cdr3_aa: CASSFASSYNEQFF; cdr3_nt: TGTGCCAGCAGTTTTGCGAGCTCCTACAATGAGCAGTTCTTC
clone_size: few; d_call: -; j_call: TRBJ2-7; v_call: TRBV7-9; cdr3_aa: CASSLATRDTYEQYF; cdr3_nt: TGTGCCAGCAGCTTAGCGACCCGGGACACTTACGAGCAGTACTTC
clone_size: few; d_call: -; j_call: TRBJ1-1; v_call: TRBV6-6; cdr3_aa: CASSYSRLEMDTEAFF; cdr3_nt: TGTGCCAGCAGTTACTCGCGGTTGGAGATGGACACTGAAGCTTTCTTT
clone_size: -; d_call: -; j_call: TRBJ2-2; v_call: TRBV19; cdr3_aa: CASSFPNGELFF; cdr3_nt: TGTGCCAGTAGTTTCCCCAACGGGGAGCTGTTTTTT
clone_size: -; d_call: TRBD2; j_call: TRBJ2-1; v_call: TRBV7-8; cdr3_aa: CASSLVGGVAGSYNEQFF; cdr3_nt: TGTGCCAGCAGCTTAGTGGGAGGGGTAGCGGGCTCCTACAATGAGCAGTTCTTC
clone_size: few; d_call: TRBD2; j_call: TRBJ2-1; v_call: TRBV5-1; cdr3_aa: CASSLVAGVANNEQFF; cdr3_nt: TGCGCCAGCAGCTTGGTCGCGGGAGTTGCCAACAATGAGCAGTTCTTC
clone_size: -; d_call: TRBD1; j_call: TRBJ1-1; v_call: TRBV5-5; cdr3_aa: CASSWGQGARTEAFF; cdr3_nt: TGTGCCAGCAGCTGGGGACAGGGGGCGCGAACTGAAGCTTTCTTT
clone_size: -; d_call: -; j_call: TRBJ1-2; v_call: TRBV5-6; cdr3_aa: CASSPSWAGIYGYTF; cdr3_nt: TGTGCCAGCAGCCCGTCCTGGGCGGGTATCTATGGCTACACCTTC
clone_size: once; d_call: -; j_call: TRBJ1-4; v_call: TRBV28; cdr3_aa: CASSSGPAKLFF; cdr3_nt: TGTGCCAGCAGTTCAGGTCCCGCAAAACTGTTTTTT
clone_size: -; d_call: -; j_call: TRBJ2-3; v_call: TRBV7-9; cdr3_aa: CASSLVPSPSAFTDTQYF; cdr3_nt: TGTGCCAGCAGCTTAGTGCCCTCCCCTAGCGCCTTCACAGATACGCAGTATTTT
clone_size: -; d_call: -; j_call: TRBJ1-5; v_call: TRBV7-9; cdr3_aa: CASSPGNSNQPQHF; cdr3_nt: TGTGCCAGCAGCCCAGGAAATAGCAATCAGCCCCAGCATTTT
clone_size: -; d_call: TRBD1; j_call: TRBJ2-5; v_call: TRBV4-1; cdr3_aa: CASSQGRGQGTETQYF; cdr3_nt: TGCGCCAGCAGCCAAGGCAGAGGACAGGGCACAGAGACCCAGTACTTC
clone_size: -; d_call: TRBD1; j_call: TRBJ1-4; v_call: TRBV18; cdr3_aa: CASSPRQTGEKLFF; cdr3_nt: TGTGCCAGCTCACCACGACAGACAGGGGAAAAACTGTTTTTT
clone_size: -; d_call: TRBD1; j_call: TRBJ2-5; v_call: TRBV5-1; cdr3_aa: CASRGTGGRQETQYF; cdr3_nt: TGCGCCAGCAGGGGGACAGGGGGACGGCAAGAGACCCAGTACTTC
clone_size: -; d_call: -; j_call: TRBJ1-1; v_call: TRBV5-1; cdr3_aa: CASKRQVSMNTEAFF; cdr3_nt: TGCGCCAGCAAAAGGCAGGTCTCAATGAACACTGAAGCTTTCTTT
clone_size: -; d_call: TRBD1; j_call: TRBJ1-5; v_call: TRBV19; cdr3_aa: CASSIFVRGPPYSNQPQHF; cdr3_nt: TGTGCCAGTAGTATTTTTGTAAGGGGGCCTCCCTATAGCAATCAGCCCCAGCATTTT
clone_size: -; d_call: TRBD1; j_call: TRBJ2-5; v_call: TRBV28; cdr3_aa: CASSTPGQGWGETQYF; cdr3_nt: TGTGCCAGCAGTACCCCTGGACAGGGTTGGGGAGAGACCCAGTACTTC
clone_size: -; d_call: -; j_call: TRBJ1-5; v_call: TRBV30; cdr3_aa: CAWSGNSNQPQHF; cdr3_nt: TGTGCCTGGAGCGGGAATAGCAATCAGCCCCAGCATTTT
clone_size: -; d_call: -; j_call: TRBJ1-5; v_call: TRBV27; cdr3_aa: CASSFQGINQPQHF; cdr3_nt: TGTGCCAGCAGTTTTCAGGGGATTAATCAGCCCCAGCATTTT
clone_size: -; d_call: -; j_call: TRBJ1-1; v_call: TRBV15; cdr3_aa: CATSKGGSETEAFF; cdr3_nt: TGTGCCACCAGCAAAGGGGGATCGGAAACTGAAGCTTTCTTT
clone_size: -; d_call: -; j_call: TRBJ2-1; v_call: TRBV19; cdr3_aa: CASSGSRGSTSYNEQFF; cdr3_nt: TGTGCCAGTAGTGGGTCGCGGGGCTCCACCTCCTACAATGAGCAGTTCTTC
clone_size: -; d_call: TRBD2; j_call: TRBJ2-1; v_call: TRBV4-3; cdr3_aa: CASSQASGAGGEQFF; cdr3_nt: TGCGCCAGCAGCCAAGCTAGCGGGGCGGGAGGTGAGCAGTTCTTC
clone_size: once; d_call: -; j_call: TRBJ1-2; v_call: TRBV7-2; cdr3_aa: CASSLIWGDGYTF; cdr3_nt: TGTGCCAGCAGCTTAATATGGGGCGATGGCTACACCTTC
clone_size: few; d_call: -; j_call: TRBJ1-1; v_call: TRBV27; cdr3_aa: CASRAIGQLNTEAFF; cdr3_nt: TGTGCCAGCAGGGCAATCGGACAGCTGAACACTGAAGCTTTCTTT
clone_size: -; d_call: -; j_call: TRBJ1-1; v_call: TRBV6-5; cdr3_aa: CASSGGSGTEAFF; cdr3_nt: TGTGCCAGCAGTGGCGGATCGGGCACTGAAGCTTTCTTT